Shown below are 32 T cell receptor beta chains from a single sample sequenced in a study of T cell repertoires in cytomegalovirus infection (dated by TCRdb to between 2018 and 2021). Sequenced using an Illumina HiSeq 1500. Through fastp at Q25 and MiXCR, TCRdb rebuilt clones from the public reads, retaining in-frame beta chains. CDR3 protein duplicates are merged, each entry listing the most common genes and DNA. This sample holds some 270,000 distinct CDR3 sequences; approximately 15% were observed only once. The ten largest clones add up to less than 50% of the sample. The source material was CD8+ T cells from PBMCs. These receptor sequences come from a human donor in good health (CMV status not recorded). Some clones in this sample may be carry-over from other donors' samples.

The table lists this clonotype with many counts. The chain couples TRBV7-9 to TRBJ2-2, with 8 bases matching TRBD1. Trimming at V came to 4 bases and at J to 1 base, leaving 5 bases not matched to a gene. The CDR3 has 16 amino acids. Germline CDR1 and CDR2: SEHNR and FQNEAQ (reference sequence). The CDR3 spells CASSSQGQGNTGELFF. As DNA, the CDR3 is TGTGCCAGCAGCTCCCAAGGACAGGGGAACACCGGGGAGCTGTTTTTT.

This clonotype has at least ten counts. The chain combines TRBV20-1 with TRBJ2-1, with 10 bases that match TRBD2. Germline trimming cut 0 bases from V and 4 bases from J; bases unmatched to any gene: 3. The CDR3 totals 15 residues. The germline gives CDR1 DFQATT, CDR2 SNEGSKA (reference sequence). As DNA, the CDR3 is TGCAGTGCTAGAGATATACTAGCGGGGTACAATGAGCAGTTCTTC. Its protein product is CSARDILAGYNEQFF.

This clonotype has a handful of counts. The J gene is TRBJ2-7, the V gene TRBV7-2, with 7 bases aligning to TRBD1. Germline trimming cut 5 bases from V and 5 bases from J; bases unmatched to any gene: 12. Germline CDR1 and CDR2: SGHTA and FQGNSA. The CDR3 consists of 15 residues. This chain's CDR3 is CASSTAGTAADEQYF. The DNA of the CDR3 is TGTGCCAGCAGCACCGCCGGGACAGCCGCCGACGAGCAGTACTTC.

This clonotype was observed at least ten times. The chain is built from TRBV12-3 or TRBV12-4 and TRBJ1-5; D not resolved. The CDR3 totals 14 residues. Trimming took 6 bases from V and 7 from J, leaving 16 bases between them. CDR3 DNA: TGTGCCAGCAGACCCGGACCCTGGGGACAGCCCCAGCATTTT. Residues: CASRPGPWGQPQHF.

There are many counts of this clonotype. This CDR3 is CASSPVKVDEQFF. The CDR3 coding sequence is TGTGCCAGCAGTCCCGTTAAGGTGGATGAGCAGTTCTTC. The genes are TRBV12-3 or TRBV12-4 and TRBJ2-1; D gene unclear. This CDR3 contains 13 residues. With 5 bases removed from V and 8 bases from J, the gap between germline ends came to 13 bases.

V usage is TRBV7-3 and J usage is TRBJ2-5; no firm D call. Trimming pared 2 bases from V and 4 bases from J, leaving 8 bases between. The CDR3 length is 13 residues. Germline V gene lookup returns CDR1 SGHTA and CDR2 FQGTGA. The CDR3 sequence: CASSLFSSETQYF. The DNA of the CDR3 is TGTGCCAGCAGCTTATTCAGTTCAGAGACCCAGTACTTC. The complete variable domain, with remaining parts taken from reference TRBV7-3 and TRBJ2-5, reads GAGVSQTPSNKVTEKGKYVELRCDPISGHTALYWYRQSLGQGPEFLIYFQGTGAADDSGLPNDRFFAVRPEGSVSTLKIQRTERGDSAVYLCASSLFSSETQYFGPGTRLLVL.

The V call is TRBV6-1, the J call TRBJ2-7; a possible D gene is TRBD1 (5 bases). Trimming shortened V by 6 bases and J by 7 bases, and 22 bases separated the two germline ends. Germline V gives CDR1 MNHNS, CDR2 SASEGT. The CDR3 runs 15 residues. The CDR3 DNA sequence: TGTGCCAGCAGCTTCTTAAATAAGCAGGGCCGGGAGCAGTACTTC. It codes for CASSFLNKQGREQYF.

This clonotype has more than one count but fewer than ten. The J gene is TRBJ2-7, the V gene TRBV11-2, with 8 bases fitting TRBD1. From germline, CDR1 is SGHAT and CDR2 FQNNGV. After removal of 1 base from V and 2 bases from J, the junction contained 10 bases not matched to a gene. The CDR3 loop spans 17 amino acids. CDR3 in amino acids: CASSLVVLGQGTYEQYF. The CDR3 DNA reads TGTGCCAGCAGCTTAGTCGTCCTTGGACAGGGCACCTACGAGCAGTACTTC.

The CDR3 sequence: CASRPPKRDSYQETQYF. The CDR3 nucleotides are TGTGCCAGCAGGCCCCCGAAGAGGGACAGCTACCAAGAGACCCAGTACTTC. The V call is TRBV12-3 or TRBV12-4, the J call TRBJ2-5; 7 nucleotides line up with TRBD1. The CDR3 runs 17 residues. Trimming took 6 bases from V and 0 from J; bases not matched to a gene: 13.

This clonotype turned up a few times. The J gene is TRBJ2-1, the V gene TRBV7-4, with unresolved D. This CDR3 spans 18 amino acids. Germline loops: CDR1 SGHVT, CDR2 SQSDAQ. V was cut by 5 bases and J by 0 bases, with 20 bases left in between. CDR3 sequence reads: CASSHFSGPSSSYNEQFF. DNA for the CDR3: TGTGCCAGCAGCCACTTTTCCGGGCCAAGTAGCTCCTACAATGAGCAGTTCTTC.

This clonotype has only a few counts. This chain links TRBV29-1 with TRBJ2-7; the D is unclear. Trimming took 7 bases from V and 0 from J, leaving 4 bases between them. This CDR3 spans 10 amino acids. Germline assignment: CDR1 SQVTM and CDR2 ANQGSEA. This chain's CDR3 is CSAVSYEQYF. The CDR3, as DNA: TGCAGCGCCGTCTCCTACGAGCAGTACTTC.

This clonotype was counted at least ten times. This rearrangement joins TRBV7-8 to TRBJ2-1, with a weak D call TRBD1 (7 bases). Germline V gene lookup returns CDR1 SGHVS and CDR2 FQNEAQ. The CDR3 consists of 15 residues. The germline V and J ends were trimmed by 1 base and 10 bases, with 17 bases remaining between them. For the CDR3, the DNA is TGTGCCAGCAGCTTAGTAGGGGGCCCTCGGGGGGAGCAGTTCTTC. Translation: CASSLVGGPRGEQFF. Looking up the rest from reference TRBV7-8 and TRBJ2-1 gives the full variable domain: GAGVSQSPRYKVAKRGQDVALRCDPISGHVSLFWYQQALGQGPEFLTYFQNEAQLDKSGLPSDRFFAERPEGSVSTLKIQRTQQEDSAVYLCASSLVGGPRGEQFFGPGTRLTVL.

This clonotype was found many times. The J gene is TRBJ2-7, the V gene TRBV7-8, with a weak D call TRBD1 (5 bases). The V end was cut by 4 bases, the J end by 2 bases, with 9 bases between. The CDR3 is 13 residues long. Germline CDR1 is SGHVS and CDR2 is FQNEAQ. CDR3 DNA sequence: TGTGCCAGCAGCTGGGGCAGGGCCTACGAGCAGTACTTC. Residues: CASSWGRAYEQYF.

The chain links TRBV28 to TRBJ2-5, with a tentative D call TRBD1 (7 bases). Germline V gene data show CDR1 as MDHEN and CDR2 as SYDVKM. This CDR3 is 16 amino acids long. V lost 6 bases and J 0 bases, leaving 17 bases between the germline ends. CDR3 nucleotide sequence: TGTGCCAGCAGCCCCCAGGGGGGCCCTTACCAAGAGACCCAGTACTTC. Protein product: CASSPQGGPYQETQYF.

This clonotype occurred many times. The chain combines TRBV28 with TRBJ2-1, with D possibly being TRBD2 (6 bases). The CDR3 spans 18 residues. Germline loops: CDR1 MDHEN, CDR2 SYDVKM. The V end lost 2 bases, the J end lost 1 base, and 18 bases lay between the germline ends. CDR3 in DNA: TGTGCCAGCAGTTTACCGTATTGGACGGGGGATTCCTACAATGAGCAGTTCTTC. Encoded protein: CASSLPYWTGDSYNEQFF.

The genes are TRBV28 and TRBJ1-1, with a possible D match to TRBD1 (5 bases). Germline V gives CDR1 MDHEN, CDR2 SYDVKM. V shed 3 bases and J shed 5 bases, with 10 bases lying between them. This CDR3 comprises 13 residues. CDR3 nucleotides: TGTGCCAGCAGTTTCGAGGGGCAGACTGAAGCTTTCTTT. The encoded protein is CASSFEGQTEAFF.

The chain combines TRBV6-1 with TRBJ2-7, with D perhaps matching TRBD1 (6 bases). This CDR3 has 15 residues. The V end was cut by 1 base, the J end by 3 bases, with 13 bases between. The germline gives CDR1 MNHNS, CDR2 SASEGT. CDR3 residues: CASSEGTASLYEQYF. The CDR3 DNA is TGTGCCAGCAGTGAAGGGACAGCCAGCCTCTACGAGCAGTACTTC.

CDR3 sequence: CASSDGQATYEQYF. The CDR3 DNA is TGTGCCAGCAGCGATGGACAGGCTACCTACGAGCAGTACTTC. V and J are TRBV7-6 and TRBJ2-7; 7 nucleotides align to TRBD1. The V gene's germline CDR1 is SGHVS and CDR2 FNYEAQ. The ends lost 5 bases at V and 2 bases at J; junction bases unmatched: 6. CDR3 length equals 14 residues.

The CDR3, as DNA: TGTGCCAGCAGTTATGGGACAGGGACGGACGGGGAGCTGTTTTTT. Protein product: CASSYGTGTDGELFF. This sequence joins TRBV6-2 or TRBV6-3 and TRBJ2-2; 9 positions match TRBD1. V shed 3 bases, J shed 7 bases, and the junction held 6 bases outside the gene matches. The CDR3 is 15 residues long. CDR1 MNHEY and CDR2 SVGEGT come from the germline V gene.

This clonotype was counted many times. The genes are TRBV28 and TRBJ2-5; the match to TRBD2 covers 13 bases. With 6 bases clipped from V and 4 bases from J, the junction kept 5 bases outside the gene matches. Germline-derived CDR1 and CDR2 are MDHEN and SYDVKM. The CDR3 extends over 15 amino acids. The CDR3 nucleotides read TGTGCCAGCAGGGACGGACTAGCGGGGGCAGAGACCCAGTACTTC. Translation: CASRDGLAGAETQYF.

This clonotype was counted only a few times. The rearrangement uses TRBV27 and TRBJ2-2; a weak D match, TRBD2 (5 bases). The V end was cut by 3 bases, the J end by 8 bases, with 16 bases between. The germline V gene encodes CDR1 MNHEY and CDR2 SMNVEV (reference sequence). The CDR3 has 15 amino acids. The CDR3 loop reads CASSFALQRRGELFF. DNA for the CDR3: TGTGCCAGCAGTTTCGCACTACAGCGGCGGGGGGAGCTGTTTTTT.

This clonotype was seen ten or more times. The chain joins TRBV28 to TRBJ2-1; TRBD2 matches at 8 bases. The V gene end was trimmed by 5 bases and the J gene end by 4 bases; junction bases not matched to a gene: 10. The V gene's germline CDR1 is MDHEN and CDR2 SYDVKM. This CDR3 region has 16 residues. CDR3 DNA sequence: TGTGCCAGCAGTCAAGCCGGACTAGCCGAGTACAATGAGCAGTTCTTC. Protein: CASSQAGLAEYNEQFF. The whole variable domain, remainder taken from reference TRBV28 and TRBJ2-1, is DVKVTQSSRYLVKRTGEKVFLECVQDMDHENMFWYRQDPGLGLRLIYFSYDVKMKEKGDIPEGYSVSREKKERFSLILESASTNQTSMYLCASSQAGLAEYNEQFFGPGTRLTVL.

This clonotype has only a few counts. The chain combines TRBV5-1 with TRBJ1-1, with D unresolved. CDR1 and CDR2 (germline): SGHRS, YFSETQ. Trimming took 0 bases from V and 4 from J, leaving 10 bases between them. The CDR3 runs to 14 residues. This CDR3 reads CASSLAFGPTEAFF. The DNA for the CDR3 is TGCGCCAGCAGCTTGGCCTTTGGGCCCACTGAAGCTTTCTTT.

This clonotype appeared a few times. DNA of the CDR3: TGCAGCGTTGGTTTCGGGGATCGGGACAATGAGCAGTTCTTC. This gives the protein CSVGFGDRDNEQFF. V is TRBV29-1 and J is TRBJ2-1; TRBD2 is a possible D gene (5 bases). Per the germline V gene, CDR1 is SQVTM and CDR2 is ANQGSEA. The CDR3 is made up of 14 amino acids. V lost 4 bases, J lost 5 bases, and 15 bases lay in between.

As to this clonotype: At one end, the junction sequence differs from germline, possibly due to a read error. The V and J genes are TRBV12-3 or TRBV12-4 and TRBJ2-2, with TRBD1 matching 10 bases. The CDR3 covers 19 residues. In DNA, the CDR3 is TGTGCCGGCAGTTACCCCGGGACAGGGGATAATCTATTCACCGGGGAGCTGTTTTTT. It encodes CAGSYPGTGDNLFTGELFF.

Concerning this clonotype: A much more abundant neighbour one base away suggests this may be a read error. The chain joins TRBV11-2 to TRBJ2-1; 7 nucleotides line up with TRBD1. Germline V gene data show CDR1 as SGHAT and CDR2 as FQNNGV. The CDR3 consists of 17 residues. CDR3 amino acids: CVSSLVTYGTVGNEQFF. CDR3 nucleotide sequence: TGTGTCAGCAGCTTAGTCACTTACGGGACAGTGGGGAATGAGCAGTTCTTC.

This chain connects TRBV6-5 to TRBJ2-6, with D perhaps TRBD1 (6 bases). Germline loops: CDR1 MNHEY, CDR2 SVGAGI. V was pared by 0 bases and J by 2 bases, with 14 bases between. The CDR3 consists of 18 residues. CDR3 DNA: TGTGCCAGCAGTTACTCTGACAGGATCGGGGCTGGGGCCAACGTCCTGACTTTC. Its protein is CASSYSDRIGAGANVLTF.

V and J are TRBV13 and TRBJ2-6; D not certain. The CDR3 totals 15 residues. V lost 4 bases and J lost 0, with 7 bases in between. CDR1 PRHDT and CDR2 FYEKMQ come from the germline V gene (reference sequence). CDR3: CASSSRDSGANVLTF. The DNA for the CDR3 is TGTGCCAGCAGCTCTCGCGACTCTGGGGCCAACGTCCTGACTTTC. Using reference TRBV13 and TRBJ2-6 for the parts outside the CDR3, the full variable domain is AAGVIQSPRHLIKEKRETATLKCYPIPRHDTVYWYQQGPGQDPQFLISFYEKMQSDKGSIPDRFSAQQFSDYHSELNMSSLELGDSALYFCASSSRDSGANVLTFGAGSRLTVL.

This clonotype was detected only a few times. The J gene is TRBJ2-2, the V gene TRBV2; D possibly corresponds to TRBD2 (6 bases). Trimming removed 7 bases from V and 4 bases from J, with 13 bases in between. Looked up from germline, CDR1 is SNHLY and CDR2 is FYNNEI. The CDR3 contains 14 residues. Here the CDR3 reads CASKRDLTTGELFF. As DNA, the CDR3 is TGTGCCAGCAAGAGGGACTTAACCACCGGGGAGCTGTTTTTT. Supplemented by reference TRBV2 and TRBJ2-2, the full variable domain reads EPEVTQTPSHQVTQMGQEVILRCVPISNHLYFYWYRQILGQKVEFLVSFYNNEISEKSEIFDDQFSVERPDGSNFTLKIRSTKLEDSAMYFCASKRDLTTGELFFGEGSRLTVL.

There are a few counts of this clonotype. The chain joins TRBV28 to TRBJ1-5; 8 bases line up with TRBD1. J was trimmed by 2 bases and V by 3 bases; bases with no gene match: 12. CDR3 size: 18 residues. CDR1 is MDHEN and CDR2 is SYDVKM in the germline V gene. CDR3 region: CASSLNTTGAVGNQPQHF. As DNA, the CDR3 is TGTGCCAGCAGTTTGAACACGACAGGGGCGGTCGGCAATCAGCCCCAGCATTTT.

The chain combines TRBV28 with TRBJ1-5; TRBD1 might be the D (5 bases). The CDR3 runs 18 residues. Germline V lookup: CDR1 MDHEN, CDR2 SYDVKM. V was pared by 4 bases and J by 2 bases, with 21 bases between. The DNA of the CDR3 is TGTGCCAGCAGTTCCATAGAGGCAGGGAGTTGGGGCAATCAGCCCCAGCATTTT. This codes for CASSSIEAGSWGNQPQHF.

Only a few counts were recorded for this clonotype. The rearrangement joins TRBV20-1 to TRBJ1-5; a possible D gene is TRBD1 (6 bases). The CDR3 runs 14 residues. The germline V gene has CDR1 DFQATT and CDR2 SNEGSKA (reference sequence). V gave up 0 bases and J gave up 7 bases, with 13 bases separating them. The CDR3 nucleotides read TGCAGTGCTAGAGACCCTACAGGGCCCCAGCCCCAGCATTTT. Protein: CSARDPTGPQPQHF.